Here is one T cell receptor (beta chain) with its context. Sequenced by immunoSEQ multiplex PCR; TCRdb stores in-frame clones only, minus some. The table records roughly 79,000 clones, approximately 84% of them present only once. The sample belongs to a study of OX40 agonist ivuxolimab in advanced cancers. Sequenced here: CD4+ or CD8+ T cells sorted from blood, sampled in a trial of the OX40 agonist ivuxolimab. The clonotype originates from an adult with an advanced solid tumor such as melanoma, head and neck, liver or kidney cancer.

The CDR3 DNA reads TGTGCCAGTAGTATGTCCGGGAGGCCCTACAATGAGCAGTTCTTC. Its protein product is CASSMSGRPYNEQFF. The chain employs TRBV19 and TRBJ2-1; 7 positions agree with TRBD2. Trimming cost V 3 bases and J 2 bases; bases outside gene matches: 4. The germline V gene encodes CDR1 LNHDA and CDR2 SQIVND (reference sequence). The CDR3 consists of 15 residues. Together with reference TRBV19 and TRBJ2-1, the CDR3 gives the full variable domain: DGGITQSPKYLFRKEGQNVTLSCEQNLNHDAMYWYRQDPGQGLRLIYYSQIVNDFQKGDIAEGYSVSREKKESFPLTVTSAQKNPTAFYLCASSMSGRPYNEQFFGPGTRLTVL.